This T cell receptor (beta chain) was captured in a study of a mutant IDH1 vaccine in newly diagnosed glioma (dated by TCRdb to the early 2020s). In terms of the full investigation: The roughly 33 treated patients were about 60% male and around 40% female, with a mean age of around 40 years. Before enrollment, most patients had been given radiochemotherapy with temozolomide as standard therapy, while the rest had received either radiotherapy alone or temozolomide alone. Peripheral blood samples were drawn at six visits, namely V03 (baseline), V05, V07, V10, V12 and V13. Longitudinal TCRB deep sequencing was performed for about two dozen treated patients wherever samples were available for exploratory analyses.

This clone showed up just once. No cognate antigen has been identified for it. Base quality data are lacking; no much larger clone is found one base away. The library was prepared using the immunoSEQ multiplex PCR assay. Following the manufacturer's protocol, the hsTCRB Kit was used to amplify rearranged TCR beta chain sequences. An Illumina MiSeq was used to sequence the TCRB libraries. Per the authors' processing: Demultiplexing, trimming and gene mapping were performed with the kit vendor's proprietary platform. In its TCRdb copy, this immuneACCESS table keeps in-frame sequences only and misses some clones. Where compared with another copy, unresolved V genes explain less than half of these, and the others have no known cause. The DNA was the basis for D and trimming; V, J and clone size are from that table. The sample data list tens of thousands of clones, and roughly 80% of these were observed just once. The top ten constitute roughly 19% of the sample.

Including cysteine and phenylalanine, the CDR3 has 16 amino acids. The CDR3 DNA has 48 bases and is translated from base 1. The germline V gene (reference sequence) gives CDR1 as SGHNT and CDR2 as YYREEE. The germline V and J ends show losses of 4 bases and 8 bases respectively, and no gene match explains 8 bases of the junction. The investigation overall reported the following: Pseudoprogression appeared unrelated to alterations in the top peripheral T cell clonotypes detected by TCRB sequencing. Immune responses induced by the vaccine were seen in 90% to 95% of patients across multiple MHC alleles. Availability determined which PBMC samples were chosen for TCRB deep sequencing. It was noted by the authors that analyses of patient blood samples could not be reproduced owing to sample limitations.

The time point label here, explained by the study, means: baseline, week 1 (first vaccination visit). Taken with the paper, the label for treatment or condition translates to: pre-vaccination baseline after standard-of-care therapy. All donors had newly diagnosed IDH1-mutant astrocytomas of WHO grade 3 or 4 that showed loss of nuclear ATRX. The samples were drawn from NOA16, a multicentre, single-arm, open-label phase I trial in Germany that tested a mutant IDH1 peptide vaccine in humans for the first time. Visit V03 blood draws served as the baseline sample for immunogenicity testing. Genomic DNA for TCRB sequencing was isolated from EDTA blood with the DNeasy Blood and Tissue Kit.

The clonotype originates from a young man with glioma. The sequencing here drew on PBMCs, taken from a glioma patient treated with radiotherapy, temozolomide or both. Recombination joined TRBV5-4 with TRBJ2-1; a stretch of 14 junction bases matches TRBD2. CDR3 region: CASSPGTSGRGDEQFF. In nucleotides, the sequence is TGTGCCAGCAGCCCGGGGACTAGCGGGAGAGGCGATGAGCAGTTCTTC.